The 14 T cell receptor beta chains given below trace back to one sample, sequenced in a study of PD-L1 blockade in urothelial cancer. TCRdb keeps only in-frame clones here, not all; method: immunoSEQ multiplex PCR. This sample has around 100,000 clones, with about 85% found just once. Source: PBMCs, taken around atezolizumab (anti-PD-L1) treatment. Every receptor here comes from a man aged 45 to 65 with urothelial cancer.

The V call is TRBV7-9, the J call TRBJ1-3; no firm D call. The germline CDR1 and CDR2 sequences are SEHNR and FQNEAQ (reference sequence). The CDR3 covers 17 residues. Trimming left V 7 bases short and J 0 bases short, with 19 bases between. The CDR3 region is CASTIDDSARSGNTIYF. The DNA for the CDR3 is TGTGCCAGCACCATCGACGACTCCGCCCGCTCTGGAAACACCATATATTTT.

The chain uses TRBV2 and TRBJ2-4; 8 positions agree with TRBD2. The CDR3 sequence is 17 residues long. After removal of 0 bases from V and 4 bases from J, the junction contained 8 bases not matched to a gene. Germline V CDR1 and CDR2: SNHLY, FYNNEI. CDR3 amino acids: CASSEAPTGGVKNIQYF. DNA of the CDR3: TGTGCCAGCAGTGAAGCCCCTACCGGGGGGGTGAAAAACATTCAGTACTTC.

The chain uses TRBV7-9 and TRBJ2-2; 8 bases are shared with TRBD1. Germline V gene data show CDR1 as SEHNR and CDR2 as FQNEAQ (reference sequence). The length of the CDR3 is 15 residues. The junction had 12 bases not matched to a gene; V was cut back by 6 bases and J by 9 bases. This CDR3 is CASSNRDRLERELFF. CDR3 DNA sequence: TGTGCCAGCAGTAACAGGGACAGGTTGGAAAGGGAGCTGTTTTTT.

This chain uses TRBV7-8 with TRBJ2-3, with 10 nucleotides matching TRBD1. The V and J ends lost 5 bases and 4 bases, in that order; junction bases with no gene match: 6. The CDR3 has 15 amino acids. The germline V gene encodes CDR1 SGHVS and CDR2 FQNEAQ. CDR3 loop: CASSTGTGVADTQYF. In DNA form, the CDR3 reads TGTGCCAGCAGCACCGGGACAGGGGTAGCAGATACGCAGTATTTT. Supplemented by reference TRBV7-8 and TRBJ2-3, the full variable domain reads GAGVSQSPRYKVAKRGQDVALRCDPISGHVSLFWYQQALGQGPEFLTYFQNEAQLDKSGLPSDRFFAERPEGSVSTLKIQRTQQEDSAVYLCASSTGTGVADTQYFGPGTRLTVL.

The DNA of the CDR3 is TGTGCCAGCAGTTACGGGGGGAACTATGGCTACACCTTC. Its translation is CASSYGGNYGYTF. This chain joins TRBV6-5 and TRBJ1-2; D may be TRBD1 (5 bases). V lost 2 bases to trimming and J lost 2 bases, with 6 bases between them. Germline V gives CDR1 MNHEY, CDR2 SVGAGI. The CDR3 runs 13 residues.

The chain combines TRBV6-5 with TRBJ2-3; TRBD2 aligns across 10 bases. J gave up 5 bases and V 2 bases, and 7 bases lay outside the gene matches. CDR3 length: 16 residues. Germline CDR1 MNHEY, CDR2 SVGAGI. The CDR3: CASSYNGLAGVDTQYF. The CDR3 nucleotides read TGTGCCAGCAGTTACAATGGCCTAGCGGGAGTAGATACGCAGTATTTT.

The chain's CDR3 is CASSPGTSGPFGYTF. The DNA of the CDR3 is TGCGCCAGCAGCCCCGGGACATCCGGCCCTTTTGGCTACACCTTC. V is TRBV5-1 and J is TRBJ1-2; D may be TRBD1 (6 bases). The length of the CDR3 is 15 residues. The V gene lost 4 bases and the J gene lost 7 bases, with 20 bases spanning the gap. CDR1 is SGHRS, CDR2 YFSETQ, per germline.

The chain combines TRBV6-6 with TRBJ2-3; 7 bases match TRBD2. The CDR3 sequence is 14 residues long. Germline CDR1 reads MNHNY; CDR2 reads SVGAGI (reference sequence). V shed 2 bases, J shed 4 bases, and the junction held 3 bases outside the gene matches. CDR3 amino acids: CASSYGGSADTQYF. Written as DNA, the CDR3 is TGTGCCAGCAGTTACGGCGGGAGTGCAGATACGCAGTATTTT.

The V gene is TRBV18, the J gene TRBJ1-2, with 9 bases matching TRBD1. V lost 3 bases and J lost 2; bases outside the gene matches: 10. The germline gives CDR1 KGHSH, CDR2 LQKENI. The CDR3 runs 17 residues. The CDR3 DNA reads TGTGCCAGCTCACCTCCGGGACAGGGAGGTTCGAACTATGGCTACACCTTC. This translates into CASSPPGQGGSNYGYTF.

The chain couples TRBV2 to TRBJ2-7; D is perhaps TRBD1 (6 bases). The CDR3 sequence is 18 residues long. V was trimmed by 1 base and J by 3 bases, leaving 22 bases between them. The germline V gene encodes CDR1 SNHLY and CDR2 FYNNEI. CDR3 residues: CASSEEGNLRGENYEQYF. The CDR3 region has the DNA TGTGCCAGCAGTGAAGAAGGGAATCTCAGGGGAGAAAACTACGAGCAGTACTTC.

The chain employs TRBV6-1 and TRBJ1-1; D is undetermined. V was pared by 0 bases and J by 4 bases, with 12 bases between. There are 15 residues in the CDR3. CDR1 MNHNS and CDR2 SASEGT come from the germline V gene. The CDR3 DNA reads TGTGCCAGCAGTGAAGCGCTTGGAGGGTTCACTGAAGCTTTCTTT. Amino acids: CASSEALGGFTEAFF.

The chain carries TRBV2 and TRBJ2-7, with 11 bases that match TRBD2. V dropped 6 bases and J dropped 2; count of bases not matched to a gene: 12. Germline lookup yields CDR1 SNHLY and CDR2 FYNNEI. This CDR3 is built from 17 residues. The CDR3 sequence: CASSPGPGLAVTYEQYF. The CDR3 nucleotides are TGTGCCAGCAGCCCTGGGCCGGGACTAGCGGTAACCTACGAGCAGTACTTC.

The J gene is TRBJ2-3, the V gene TRBV7-3; D remains unclear. The V gene's germline CDR1 is SGHTA and CDR2 FQGTGA. Trimming left V 5 bases short and J 3 bases short, with 9 bases between. CDR3 length equals 13 residues. CDR3 residues: CASSPSVTDTQYF. The CDR3 bases are TGTGCCAGCAGCCCCTCCGTAACAGATACGCAGTATTTT.

The chain is built from TRBV7-3 and TRBJ2-5; 8 positions match TRBD2. With 6 bases clipped from V and 5 bases from J, the junction kept 5 bases outside the gene matches. Germline loops: CDR1 SGHTA, CDR2 FQGTGA. The CDR3 contains 13 residues. The CDR3 region has the DNA TGTGCCAGCAGTCCCGGCGGGGGGGAGACCCAGTACTTC. Translation gives CASSPGGGETQYF.